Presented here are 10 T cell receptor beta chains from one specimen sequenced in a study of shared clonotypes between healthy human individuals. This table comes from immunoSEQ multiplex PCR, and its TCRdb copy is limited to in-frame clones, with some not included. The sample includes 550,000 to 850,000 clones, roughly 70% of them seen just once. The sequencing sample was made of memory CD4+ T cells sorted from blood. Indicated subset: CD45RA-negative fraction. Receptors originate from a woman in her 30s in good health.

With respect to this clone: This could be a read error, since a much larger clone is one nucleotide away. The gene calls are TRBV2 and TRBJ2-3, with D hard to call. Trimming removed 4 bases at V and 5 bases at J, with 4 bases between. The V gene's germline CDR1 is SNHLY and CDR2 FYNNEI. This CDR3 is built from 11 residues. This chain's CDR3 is CASSVGDTQYF. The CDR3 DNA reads TGTGCCAGCAGTGTAGGAGATACGCAGTATTTT.

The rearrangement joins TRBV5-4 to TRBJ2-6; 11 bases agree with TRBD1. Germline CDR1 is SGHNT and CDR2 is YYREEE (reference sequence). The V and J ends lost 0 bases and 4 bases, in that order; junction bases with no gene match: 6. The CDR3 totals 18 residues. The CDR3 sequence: CASSLGDRGTAGANVLTF. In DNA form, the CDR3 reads TGTGCCAGCAGCTTGGGGGACAGGGGGACTGCCGGGGCCAACGTCCTGACTTTC.

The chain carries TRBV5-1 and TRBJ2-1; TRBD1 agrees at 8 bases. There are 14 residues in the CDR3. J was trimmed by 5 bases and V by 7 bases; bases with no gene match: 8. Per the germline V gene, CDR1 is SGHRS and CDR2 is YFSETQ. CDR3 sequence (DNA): TGCGCCAGCTCCGCGACAGGGGTCCACAATGAGCAGTTCTTC. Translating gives CASSATGVHNEQFF.

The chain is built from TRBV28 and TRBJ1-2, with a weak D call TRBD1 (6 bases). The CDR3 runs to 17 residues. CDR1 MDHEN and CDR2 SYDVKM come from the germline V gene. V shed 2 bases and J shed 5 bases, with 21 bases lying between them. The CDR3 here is CASSLTNRALALYGYTF. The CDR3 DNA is TGTGCCAGCAGTTTAACGAACAGGGCCCTAGCGCTGTATGGCTACACCTTC.

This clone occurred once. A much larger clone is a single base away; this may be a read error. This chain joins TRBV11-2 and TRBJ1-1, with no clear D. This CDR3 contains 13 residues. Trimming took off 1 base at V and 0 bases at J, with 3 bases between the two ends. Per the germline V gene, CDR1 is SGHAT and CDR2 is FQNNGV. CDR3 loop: CASSLGMNTEAFF. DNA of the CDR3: TGTGCCAGCAGCTTAGGGATGAACACTGAAGCTTTCTTT.

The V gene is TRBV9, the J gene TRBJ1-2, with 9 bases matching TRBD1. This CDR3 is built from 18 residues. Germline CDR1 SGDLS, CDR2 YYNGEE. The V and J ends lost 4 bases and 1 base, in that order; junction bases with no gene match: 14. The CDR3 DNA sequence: TGTGCCAGCAGCCCCCGACAGGGGGACGGGTTCAATAACTATGGCTACACCTTC. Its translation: CASSPRQGDGFNNYGYTF.

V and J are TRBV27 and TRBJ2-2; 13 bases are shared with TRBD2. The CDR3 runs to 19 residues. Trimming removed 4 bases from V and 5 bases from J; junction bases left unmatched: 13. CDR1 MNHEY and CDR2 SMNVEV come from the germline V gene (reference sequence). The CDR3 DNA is TGTGCCAGCAGTTCACTAGCGGGAGGGCCGGCCCTCTTGACCGGGGAGCTGTTTTTT. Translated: CASSSLAGGPALLTGELFF.

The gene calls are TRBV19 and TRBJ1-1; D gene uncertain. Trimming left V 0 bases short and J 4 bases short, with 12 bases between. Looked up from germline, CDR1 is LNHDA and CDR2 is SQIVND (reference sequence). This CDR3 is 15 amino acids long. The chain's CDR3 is CASSIDRAWGTEAFF. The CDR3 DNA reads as TGTGCCAGTAGTATAGATCGCGCGTGGGGCACTGAAGCTTTCTTT.

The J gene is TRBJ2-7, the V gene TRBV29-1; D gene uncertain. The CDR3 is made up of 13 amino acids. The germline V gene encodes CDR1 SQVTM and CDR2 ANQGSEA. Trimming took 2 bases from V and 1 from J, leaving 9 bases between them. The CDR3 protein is CSVESTHSYEQYF. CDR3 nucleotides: TGCAGCGTTGAATCAACACATTCCTACGAGCAGTACTTC.

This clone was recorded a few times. The CDR3 sequence: CASSRAGVQPQHF. The CDR3 coding sequence is TGTGCCAGTAGCAGGGCAGGGGTTCAGCCCCAGCATTTT. The genes are TRBV19 and TRBJ1-5; TRBD1 might be the D (6 bases). Germline V gene lookup returns CDR1 LNHDA and CDR2 SQIVND (reference sequence). The CDR3 covers 13 residues. V lost 6 bases to trimming and J lost 6 bases, with 12 bases between them. The full variable domain, with the rest looked up from reference TRBV19 and TRBJ1-5, is DGGITQSPKYLFRKEGQNVTLSCEQNLNHDAMYWYRQDPGQGLRLIYYSQIVNDFQKGDIAEGYSVSREKKESFPLTVTSAQKNPTAFYLCASSRAGVQPQHFGDGTRLSIL.